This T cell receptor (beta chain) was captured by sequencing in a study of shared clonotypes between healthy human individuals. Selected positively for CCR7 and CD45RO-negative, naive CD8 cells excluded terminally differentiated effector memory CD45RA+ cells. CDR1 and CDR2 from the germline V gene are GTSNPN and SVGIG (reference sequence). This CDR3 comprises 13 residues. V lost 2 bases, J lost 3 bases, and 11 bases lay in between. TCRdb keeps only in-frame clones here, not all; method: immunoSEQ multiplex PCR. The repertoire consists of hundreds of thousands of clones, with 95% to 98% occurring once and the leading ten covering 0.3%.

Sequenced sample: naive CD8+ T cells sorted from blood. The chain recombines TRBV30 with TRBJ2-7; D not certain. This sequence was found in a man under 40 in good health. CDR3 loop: CAWSPPGSYEQYF. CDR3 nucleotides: TGTGCCTGGAGTCCCCCGGGCAGCTACGAGCAGTACTTC. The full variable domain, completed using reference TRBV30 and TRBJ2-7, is SQTIHQWPATLVQPVGSPLSLECTVEGTSNPNLYWYRQAAGRGLQLLFYSVGIGQISSEVPQNLSASRPQDRQFILSSKKLLLSDSGFYLCAWSPPGSYEQYFGPGTRLTVT.